One and the same sample provided the 14 T cell receptor beta chains below, sequenced in a study of regulatory T cells in long-lasting Graves disease. Time point given: newly diagnosed GD, antithyroid drugs for less than 3 months. PBMC RNA served as the TCR library source. HTBI primers from iRepertoire and Arm-PCR of CDR3 regions yielded the TCR beta libraries. TCRdb called the multiplex PCR reads again in MiXCR, with one record for every CDR3 protein. Of around 500,000 distinct CDR3 sequences listed, about 11% were seen once; the top ten hold roughly 8.9%. Separately, the same data were catalogued under a study of T cells in Graves' hyperthyroidism and ophthalmopathy.

The input for sequencing was peripheral blood mononuclear cells (PBMCs), taken at new diagnosis, from a patient treated with antithyroid drugs. These receptors were obtained from a woman younger than 45 with Graves disease.

This clonotype has ten or more counts. The chain recombines TRBV6-1 with TRBJ2-1, with 14 bases matching TRBD2. The germline V gene encodes CDR1 MNHNS and CDR2 SASEGT. V lost 5 bases and J lost 0; bases outside the gene matches: 6. The CDR3 is 18 residues long. CDR3 region: CASSMGLAGESSYNEQFF. The CDR3 region has the DNA TGTGCCAGCAGTATGGGACTAGCGGGGGAAAGCTCCTACAATGAGCAGTTCTTC.

This clonotype was counted a few times. The J gene is TRBJ2-7, the V gene TRBV6-1, with unresolved D. The CDR3 consists of 16 residues. Trimming removed 2 bases from V and 2 bases from J, with 16 bases in between. In germline, CDR1 is MNHNS, CDR2 SASEGT. The CDR3 region is CASSESLLRITYEQYF. For the CDR3, the DNA is TGTGCCAGCAGTGAATCCCTACTACGGATTACCTACGAGCAGTACTTC.

This clonotype was seen ten or more times. V usage is TRBV12-3 or TRBV12-4 and J usage is TRBJ2-7, with D perhaps assigned TRBD1 or TRBD2 (5 bases each). V was pared by 3 bases and J by 2 bases, with 14 bases between. The CDR3 is made up of 15 amino acids. The CDR3 reads CASSFGALGAYEQYF. CDR3 DNA: TGTGCCAGCAGTTTCGGCGCCCTGGGGGCCTACGAGCAGTACTTC.

This sequence joins TRBV12-3 or TRBV12-4 and TRBJ2-1; D unresolved. This CDR3 has 15 residues. V dropped 7 bases and J dropped 0 bases, with 13 bases sitting between them. The CDR3: CASNPSGGSYNEQFF. The DNA for the CDR3 is TGTGCCAGCAATCCCTCCGGCGGCTCCTACAATGAGCAGTTCTTC.

About this clonotype itself: Being one base from a much bigger clone, this may be a read error. V usage is TRBV19 and J usage is TRBJ1-1, with 8 nucleotides matching TRBD1. The CDR3 is 15 residues long. Germline V gene data show CDR1 as LNHDA and CDR2 as SQIVND (reference sequence). CDR3 nucleotides: TGTGTCAGTAGTCCAGGGGGCGGTTGGAACACTGAAGCTTTCTTT. Its translation is CVSSPGGGWNTEAFF.

This clonotype was seen repeatedly, ten times or more. V usage is TRBV6-1 and J usage is TRBJ1-4; 7 nucleotides align to TRBD1. With 5 bases clipped from V and 4 bases from J, the junction kept 7 bases outside the gene matches. The CDR3 consists of 15 residues. Germline values: CDR1 MNHNS, CDR2 SASEGT. The CDR3 is CASSKDRAGNEKLFF. CDR3 sequence (DNA): TGTGCCAGCAGTAAAGACAGGGCCGGTAATGAAAAACTGTTTTTT.

This clonotype was seen many times. The V and J genes are TRBV27 and TRBJ2-7; 7 bases match TRBD1. The CDR3 runs to 15 residues. The V and J ends lost 3 bases and 5 bases, in that order; junction bases with no gene match: 10. Germline V gene sequence: CDR1 MNHEY, CDR2 SMNVEV (reference sequence). The CDR3: CASSLVATGSNEQYF. DNA of the CDR3: TGTGCCAGCAGTTTGGTCGCGACAGGGTCTAACGAGCAGTACTTC.

This clonotype has a count of ten or more. V gene TRBV2 combines with J gene TRBJ1-1; D perhaps matches TRBD1 (6 bases). CDR3 length: 15 amino acids. Trimming stripped 3 bases from V and 4 bases from J, with 15 bases between. Germline CDR1 and CDR2: SNHLY and FYNNEI. The DNA of the CDR3 is TGTGCCAGCAGTGAGATTCCAGGGGAAATCACTGAAGCTTTCTTT. Protein sequence: CASSEIPGEITEAFF.

This clonotype has more than one count but fewer than ten. This chain joins TRBV20-1 and TRBJ2-2, with a tentative D call TRBD1 (6 bases). V was cut by 5 bases and J by 6 bases, with 16 bases left in between. The CDR3 loop spans 14 amino acids. Germline V gives CDR1 DFQATT, CDR2 SNEGSKA (reference sequence). The CDR3 here is CSARTVAGAGELFF. CDR3 DNA: TGCAGTGCTCGTACCGTGGCAGGGGCCGGGGAGCTGTTTTTT.

As for this clonotype: The junction does not match germline at one end; this may be a read error. The gene calls are TRBV2 and TRBJ2-7, with a possible D match to TRBD2 (5 bases). This CDR3 comprises 13 residues. Looked up from germline, CDR1 is SNHLY and CDR2 is FYNNEI. CDR3 sequence (DNA): TGTGCCAGCAGTGAATTAGGGTTTAGCGAGCACTGCTTC. Amino acids: CASSELGFSEHCF.

This chain connects TRBV20-1 to TRBJ2-1; D gene uncertain. Trimming left V 3 bases short and J 5 bases short, with 20 bases between. In germline, CDR1 is DFQATT, CDR2 SNEGSKA (reference sequence). CDR3 size: 16 residues. CDR3 in amino acids: CSASPVYRKPDNEQFF. The CDR3 DNA reads TGCAGTGCTAGTCCGGTGTATCGGAAGCCGGACAATGAGCAGTTCTTC.

This clonotype was recorded a few times. Here the CDR3 omits its conserved ending phenylalanine or tryptophan, so a read error is the likely source. This chain's CDR3 is CASKQYMQETQYS. In DNA, the CDR3 is TGTGCCAGCAAGCAGTATATGCAAGAGACCCAGTACTCC. The V call is TRBV6-1, the J call TRBJ2-5; D gene unclear. This CDR3 spans 13 amino acids. Germline V gene lookup returns CDR1 MNHNS and CDR2 SASEGT. Deletions cut 7 bases from V and 2 bases from J, with 11 bases between.

This clonotype was seen repeatedly, ten times or more. The chain combines TRBV27 with TRBJ2-7; possibly TRBD1 for D (5 bases). The V end lost 5 bases, the J end lost 3 bases, and 11 bases lay between the germline ends. CDR1 and CDR2 (germline): MNHEY, SMNVEV (reference sequence). There are 13 residues in the CDR3. The CDR3 DNA follows: TGTGCCAGCAGTCTGACAGCGAACTACGAGCAGTACTTC. Residues: CASSLTANYEQYF.

This clonotype was observed many times. The genes are TRBV5-5 and TRBJ2-7, with D possibly TRBD1 on 5 matching bases. The CDR3 sequence is 15 residues long. Germline V gives CDR1 SGHKS, CDR2 YYEKEE (reference sequence). Between the trimmed V and J ends, which lost 0 bases and 2 bases, there was a span of 12 bases. The CDR3 region is CASSLAWGGTYEQYF. CDR3 DNA sequence: TGTGCCAGCAGCTTGGCCTGGGGCGGCACCTACGAGCAGTACTTC.